This T cell receptor beta chain was captured by sequencing in a study of blood T cell repertoires in COVID-19. In the study overall: The United States, Italy and Spain supplied acute and convalescent COVID-19 samples. Sources were T cells, B-cell-depleted T cells, or PBMCs; the material itself was cDNA or gDNA.

This CDR3 spans 13 amino acids. Germline V gives CDR1 MNHEY, CDR2 SVGAGI. Germline trimming cut 3 bases from V and 6 bases from J; bases unmatched to any gene: 4. Using immunoSEQ multiplex PCR, the repertoire was profiled, and TCRdb retains in-frame clones only, with some absent. Here the sample spans about 170,000 clones, roughly 80% being singletons. This chain uses TRBV6-5 with TRBJ1-1, with TRBD1 matching over 7 bases. The sample comprised peripheral blood. The origin of this receptor is a man in his fifties or sixties with acute or convalescent COVID-19. The CDR3 DNA reads TGTGCCAGCAGTTATCTCGGACAGGCTGAAGCTTTCTTT. It is translated as CASSYLGQAEAFF.